The 26 T cell receptor beta chains listed next were all sequenced from one sample in a study of STAT5B mutations in CD4+ large granular lymphocyte leukemia. Sequencing was performed with immunoSEQ multiplex PCR; in TCRdb, only in-frame clones are kept and a portion is missing. This sample yields just over 40,000 clones, of which 81% are seen a single time; 3% to 4.5% belongs to the top ten. Sequenced sample: CD4+ T cells from blood buffy coats. Every receptor here comes from a human donor in good health.

This chain joins TRBV5-1 and TRBJ2-1; D might be TRBD1 or TRBD2, each matching 5 bases. Germline V gives CDR1 SGHRS, CDR2 YFSETQ. The CDR3 contains 14 residues. V was pared by 0 bases and J by 5 bases, with 9 bases between. CDR3 in amino acids: CASSLVLGDNEQFF. CDR3 nucleotides: TGCGCCAGCAGCTTGGTATTGGGGGACAATGAGCAGTTCTTC.

The chain has TRBV5-6 and TRBJ1-1, with unresolved D. Trimming removed 2 bases at V and 5 bases at J, with 16 bases between. The CDR3 totals 15 residues. The germline V gene has CDR1 SGHDT and CDR2 YYEEEE. This CDR3 reads CASSLIGVGQTEAFF. The CDR3 region has the DNA TGTGCCAGCAGCTTAATCGGGGTCGGTCAAACTGAAGCTTTCTTT.

The genes are TRBV5-5 and TRBJ1-5; D is ambiguous. This CDR3 has 13 amino acids. Trimming removed 5 bases at V and 5 bases at J, with 11 bases between. Germline CDR1 SGHKS, CDR2 YYEKEE (reference sequence). CDR3 DNA sequence: TGTGCCAGCAGTTTATGGCGCGATCAGCCCCAGCATTTT. Amino acid sequence: CASSLWRDQPQHF.

This clone was detected once. The chain employs TRBV27 and TRBJ1-2; the D is unclear. Germline loops: CDR1 MNHEY, CDR2 SMNVEV (reference sequence). CDR3 length: 13 amino acids. The V end lost 6 bases, the J end lost 4 bases, and 12 bases lay between the germline ends. CDR3 nucleotide sequence: TGTGCCAGCAGGCCCGGGCGGTCCTATGGCTACACCTTC. This translates into CASRPGRSYGYTF.

This clone was seen just once. The chain carries TRBV27 and TRBJ1-2; 9 bases match TRBD1. The V and J ends lost 10 bases and 5 bases, in that order; junction bases with no gene match: 8. The V gene's germline CDR1 is MNHEY and CDR2 SMNVEV (reference sequence). This CDR3 has 13 residues. The CDR3 bases are TGTGCCACCGCTGTGGGGACAGGGTATGGCTACACCTTC. It yields the protein CATAVGTGYGYTF.

V is TRBV7-8 and J is TRBJ1-3; D ambiguous. Trimming took 6 bases from V and 0 from J, leaving 9 bases between them. CDR3 size: 14 residues. Germline CDR1 SGHVS, CDR2 FQNEAQ. The DNA for the CDR3 is TGTGCCAGCAGTTATGGTAACTCTGGAAACACCATATATTTT. Its protein is CASSYGNSGNTIYF.

This chain links TRBV30 with TRBJ1-3, with no clear D. Germline-derived CDR1 and CDR2 are GTSNPN and SVGIG (reference sequence). V lost 4 bases and J lost 4, with 5 bases in between. CDR3 length equals 11 residues. The CDR3 reads CAWTMGNTIYF. The CDR3 DNA sequence: TGTGCCTGGACCATGGGAAACACCATATATTTT. The entire variable domain, with the rest obtained from reference TRBV30 and TRBJ1-3, is as follows: SQTIHQWPATLVQPVGSPLSLECTVEGTSNPNLYWYRQAAGRGLQLLFYSVGIGQISSEVPQNLSASRPQDRQFILSSKKLLLSDSGFYLCAWTMGNTIYFGEGSWLTVV.

As to this clone: A junction boundary mismatches the germline segment, possibly from a read error. This same CDR3 is encoded by further DNA sequences in the sample. The gene calls are TRBV19 and TRBJ1-2; possibly TRBD1 for D (5 bases). The CDR3 has 15 amino acids. In germline, CDR1 is LNHDA, CDR2 SQIVND (reference sequence). The CDR3 sequence is CASSIIQDINYGYTF. CDR3 DNA: TGCGCCAGTAGTATCATACAGGACATTAACTATGGCTACACCTTC.

This clone was picked up one time. V and J are TRBV11-2 and TRBJ2-5; 9 bases match TRBD2. The CDR3 spans 13 residues. CDR1 and CDR2 from the germline V gene are SGHAT and FQNNGV. Trimming took 4 bases from V and 7 from J; bases not matched to a gene: 4. The CDR3 is CASSSSGVGTQYF. The CDR3 bases are TGTGCCAGCAGCTCTAGCGGGGTAGGGACCCAGTACTTC. Together with reference TRBV11-2 and TRBJ2-5, the CDR3 gives the full variable domain: EAGVAQSPRYKIIEKRQSVAFWCNPISGHATLYWYQQILGQGPKLLIQFQNNGVVDDSQLPKDRFSAERLKGVDSTLKIQPAKLEDSAVYLCASSSSGVGTQYFGPGTRLLVL.

This clone showed up just once. The chain joins TRBV7-8 to TRBJ2-7; 11 nucleotides match TRBD2. The CDR3 loop spans 15 amino acids. V lost 5 bases to trimming and J lost 1 base; unmatched junction nucleotides: 4. From germline, CDR1 is SGHVS and CDR2 FQNEAQ. CDR3 region: CASSTSGGLSYEQYF. CDR3 nucleotide sequence: TGTGCCAGCAGCACTAGCGGGGGCCTTTCCTACGAGCAGTACTTC.

This clone was picked up one time. The rearrangement uses TRBV6-1 and TRBJ2-7; 8 bases match TRBD1. Germline V gives CDR1 MNHNS, CDR2 SASEGT. Germline trimming cut 10 bases from V and 5 bases from J; bases unmatched to any gene: 4. The CDR3 consists of 11 residues. The CDR3 nucleotides read TGTGCCACCTGGACAGGGCACGAGCAGTACTTC. This gives the protein CATWTGHEQYF.

The chain recombines TRBV27 with TRBJ2-1; D perhaps matches TRBD2 (6 bases). V was trimmed by 0 bases and J by 0 bases, leaving 9 bases between them. This CDR3 comprises 16 residues. Germline CDR1 is MNHEY and CDR2 is SMNVEV (reference sequence). CDR3 protein: CASSLSYGSSYNEQFF. The CDR3 bases are TGTGCCAGCAGTTTATCGTACGGGAGCTCCTACAATGAGCAGTTCTTC.

V is TRBV19 and J is TRBJ2-7; 9 bases align to TRBD1. This CDR3 spans 15 amino acids. The germline CDR1 and CDR2 sequences are LNHDA and SQIVND (reference sequence). V was clipped by 4 bases and J by 3 bases; unmatched bases: 7. The CDR3 DNA follows: TGTGCCAGTAGTAGAGCGGGACAGGGAGTCTACGAGCAGTACTTC. Translating gives CASSRAGQGVYEQYF.

The chain is built from TRBV9 and TRBJ2-5; 11 bases agree with TRBD2. The J segment lost 2 bases and the V segment lost 0 bases, leaving 3 bases of the junction unmatched. This CDR3 spans 16 amino acids. Germline V gene data show CDR1 as SGDLS and CDR2 as YYNGEE. In DNA form, the CDR3 reads TGTGCCAGCAGCGTAGGGGTAGCGGGGGGGCAAGAGACCCAGTACTTC. As protein: CASSVGVAGGQETQYF.

The rearrangement uses TRBV7-2 and TRBJ1-3, with D tentatively TRBD1 (6 bases). Trimming cost V 5 bases and J 1 base, with 18 bases left between them. The CDR3 covers 17 residues. Germline assignment: CDR1 SGHTA and CDR2 FQGNSA. CDR3 sequence reads: CASSATGLGRSGNTIYF. CDR3 nucleotide sequence: TGTGCCAGCAGCGCGACAGGCCTGGGGAGGTCTGGAAACACCATATATTTT.

This clone occurred a few times. The rearrangement uses TRBV30 and TRBJ1-5; tentative D call: TRBD1 (6 bases). The CDR3 loop spans 14 amino acids. V was shortened by 1 base and J by 3 bases, with 10 bases between the two germline ends. Germline lookup yields CDR1 GTSNPN and CDR2 SVGIG (reference sequence). The CDR3 loop is CAWSGGGPNQPQHF. Written as DNA, the CDR3 is TGTGCCTGGAGTGGAGGGGGGCCCAATCAGCCCCAGCATTTT.

The chain couples TRBV6-5 to TRBJ2-1, with D possibly being TRBD1 (7 bases). CDR3 length: 16 residues. V was trimmed by 0 bases and J by 6 bases, leaving 15 bases between them. The germline CDR1 and CDR2 sequences are MNHEY and SVGAGI. This CDR3 reads CASSYSGGGRFNEQFF. The CDR3 nucleotides are TGTGCCAGCAGTTACTCAGGAGGGGGCCGTTTCAATGAGCAGTTCTTC.

The genes are TRBV5-1 and TRBJ2-2, with a tentative D call TRBD1 (6 bases). Germline CDR1 SGHRS, CDR2 YFSETQ. The V gene lost 3 bases and the J gene lost 3 bases, with 9 bases spanning the gap. The CDR3 covers 14 residues. The CDR3 DNA follows: TGCGCCAGCAGCTCAGAGGGGGACACCGGGGAGCTGTTTTTT. This gives the protein CASSSEGDTGELFF.

This chain uses TRBV5-1 with TRBJ2-6; D unclear. The CDR3 spans 14 residues. V lost 6 bases, J lost 0 bases, and 7 bases lay in between. Germline V CDR1 and CDR2: SGHRS, YFSETQ. The CDR3 region has the DNA TGCGCCAGCACCCCAGGCTCTGGGGCCAACGTCCTGACTTTC. This encodes CASTPGSGANVLTF. The whole variable domain, filled in from reference TRBV5-1 and TRBJ2-6, reads KAGVTQTPRYLIKTRGQQVTLSCSPISGHRSVSWYQQTPGQGLQFLFEYFSETQRNKGNFPGRFSGRQFSNSRSEMNVSTLELGDSALYLCASTPGSGANVLTFGAGSRLTVL.

The rearrangement joins TRBV19 to TRBJ1-2, with 9 bases identical to TRBD1. CDR1 LNHDA and CDR2 SQIVND come from the germline V gene (reference sequence). J was trimmed by 8 bases and V by 8 bases; bases with no gene match: 6. The CDR3 is 12 amino acids. As DNA, the CDR3 is TGTGCCAGTTCAACAGGGGGCAGAGGCTACACCTTC. Amino acid sequence: CASSTGGRGYTF. The variable domain in full, with the rest retrieved from reference TRBV19 and TRBJ1-2, is DGGITQSPKYLFRKEGQNVTLSCEQNLNHDAMYWYRQDPGQGLRLIYYSQIVNDFQKGDIAEGYSVSREKKESFPLTVTSAQKNPTAFYLCASSTGGRGYTFGSGTRLTVV.

This clone showed up just once. This sequence joins TRBV7-3 and TRBJ2-2; a possible D gene is TRBD1 (7 bases). Deletions cut 4 bases from V and 5 bases from J, with 11 bases between. The CDR3 length is 14 residues. Germline assignment: CDR1 SGHTA and CDR2 FQGTGA. CDR3 sequence (DNA): TGTGCCAGCAGCTCAGGGGGAGGAACCGGGGAGCTGTTTTTT. Translating it yields CASSSGGGTGELFF.

This rearrangement joins TRBV5-6 to TRBJ2-7; 7 positions match TRBD1. Germline V lookup: CDR1 SGHDT, CDR2 YYEEEE. The CDR3 extends over 13 amino acids. The V and J ends lost 4 bases and 1 base, in that order; junction bases with no gene match: 2. The CDR3: CASSRQGSYEQYF. Here the CDR3 DNA reads TGTGCCAGCAGCCGACAGGGATCCTACGAGCAGTACTTC.

In its sample, this clone was seen once. The rearrangement links TRBV5-1 to TRBJ2-5; D might be TRBD2 (6 bases). Germline CDR1 reads SGHRS; CDR2 reads YFSETQ. V was pared by 3 bases and J by 2 bases, with 8 bases between. There are 13 residues in the CDR3. CDR3: CASSWRDQETQYF. CDR3 bases: TGCGCCAGCAGCTGGCGGGATCAAGAGACCCAGTACTTC.

This chain joins TRBV29-1 and TRBJ1-1; D is undetermined. CDR1 and CDR2 (germline): SQVTM, ANQGSEA. CDR3 length equals 14 residues. Trimming left V 3 bases short and J 0 bases short, with 11 bases between. The chain's CDR3 is CSVDNRILNTEAFF. DNA for the CDR3: TGCAGCGTTGATAACAGAATATTGAACACTGAAGCTTTCTTT.

A single count supports this clone. The J gene is TRBJ2-1, the V gene TRBV18; D is possibly TRBD1 (6 bases). Trimming pared 3 bases from V and 4 bases from J, leaving 7 bases between. The CDR3 runs 13 residues. Per the germline V gene, CDR1 is KGHSH and CDR2 is LQKENI. CDR3 amino acids: CASSPGTYNEQFF. The DNA of the CDR3 is TGTGCCAGCTCACCGGGGACATACAATGAGCAGTTCTTC.

This clone is a singleton in its sample. V is TRBV4-2 and J is TRBJ2-1, with 10 bases identical to TRBD2. Trimming at V came to 0 bases and at J to 9 bases, leaving 11 bases not matched to a gene. Germline CDR1 is LGHNA and CDR2 is YNFKEQ. The CDR3 spans 17 residues. The CDR3 reads CASSQDLGIAGGTEQFF. The CDR3 bases are TGTGCCAGCAGCCAAGATTTGGGAATAGCGGGGGGCACTGAGCAGTTCTTC.